This TCR beta chain originates from a study of T cells in localized non-small cell lung cancer. Study findings and constraints: There was higher T cell clonality in uninvolved adjacent lung than in tumor, and it was highest there.

CDR3 length: 13 amino acids. Germline V gene data show CDR1 as LNHNV and CDR2 as YYDKDF (reference sequence). V was clipped by 6 bases and J by 0 bases, with 8 bases between them. As for this clone: No antigen is known for it.

Assay: immunoSEQ multiplex PCR; the TCRdb copy retains only in-frame clones and omits some. The data show 50,000 to 70,000 clones, 80% to 95% seen once. This TCR was sampled from a man between 40 and 69 years old with stage I lung adenocarcinoma. Source: peripheral blood, taken before any cancer treatment. The chain joins TRBV15 to TRBJ1-2; D remains unclear. CDR3 amino acids: CATSSGSNYGYTF. CDR3 bases: TGTGCCACCAGTTCGGGGTCTAACTATGGCTACACCTTC.